This T cell receptor beta chain was documented in a study of T-cell reconstitution after alpha-beta-depleted transplantation in children. Using unique molecular identifiers, the investigators prepared the TCRbeta library. TCRdb re-derived calls from the PCR reads in MiXCR, one entry per CDR3 protein. The sample consists of hundreds of thousands of distinct CDR3 sequences, 16% of them appearing once. Germline V lookup: CDR1 SGHRS, CDR2 YFSETQ. The V segment lost 4 bases and the J segment 3 bases; nucleotides outside the gene matches: 4. There are 14 residues in the CDR3. Many counts were recorded for this clonotype.

This sequence joins TRBV5-1 and TRBJ2-1; 7 bases map to TRBD1. Here the sequenced sample was PBMCs from the stem cell graft donor, taken from the stem cell graft. This clonotype was obtained from a human donor who donated a stem cell graft to a child with acute myeloid leukemia. The chain's CDR3 is CASSLGQLYNEQFF. As DNA, the CDR3 is TGCGCCAGCAGCCTGGGACAGCTCTACAATGAGCAGTTCTTC. Supplemented by reference TRBV5-1 and TRBJ2-1, the full variable domain reads KAGVTQTPRYLIKTRGQQVTLSCSPISGHRSVSWYQQTPGQGLQFLFEYFSETQRNKGNFPGRFSGRQFSNSRSEMNVSTLELGDSALYLCASSLGQLYNEQFFGPGTRLTVL.